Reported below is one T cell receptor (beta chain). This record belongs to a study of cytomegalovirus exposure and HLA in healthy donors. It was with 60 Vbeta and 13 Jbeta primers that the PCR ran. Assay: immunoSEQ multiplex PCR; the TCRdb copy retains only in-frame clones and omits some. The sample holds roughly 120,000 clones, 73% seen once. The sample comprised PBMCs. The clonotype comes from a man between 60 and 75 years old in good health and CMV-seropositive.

In DNA form, the CDR3 reads TGCGCCAGCAGTGATCAGGGGGCAACTAATGAAAAACTGTTTTTT. Translating it yields CASSDQGATNEKLFF. The chain is built from TRBV10-2 and TRBJ1-4; 7 nucleotides agree with TRBD1. Unmatched junction bases numbered 1, after V lost 3 bases and J lost 0 bases. Looked up from germline, CDR1 is WSHSY and CDR2 is SAAADI. CDR3 length equals 15 residues.